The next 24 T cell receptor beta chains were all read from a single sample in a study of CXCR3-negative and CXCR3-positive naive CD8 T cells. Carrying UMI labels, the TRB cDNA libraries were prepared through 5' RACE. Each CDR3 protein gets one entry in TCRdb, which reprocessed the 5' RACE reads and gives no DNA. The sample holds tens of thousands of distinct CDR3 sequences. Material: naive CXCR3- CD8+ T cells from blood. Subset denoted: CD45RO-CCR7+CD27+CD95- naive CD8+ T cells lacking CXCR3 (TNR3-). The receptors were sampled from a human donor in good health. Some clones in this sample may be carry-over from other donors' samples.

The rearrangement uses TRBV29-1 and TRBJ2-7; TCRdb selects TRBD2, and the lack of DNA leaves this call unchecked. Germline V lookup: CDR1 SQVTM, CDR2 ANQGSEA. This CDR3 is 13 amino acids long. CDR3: CSVVGLVEVEQYF.

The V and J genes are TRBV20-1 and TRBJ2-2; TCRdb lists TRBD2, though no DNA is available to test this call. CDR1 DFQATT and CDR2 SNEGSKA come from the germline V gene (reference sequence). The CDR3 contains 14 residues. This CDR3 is CSARGGLVVGELFF.

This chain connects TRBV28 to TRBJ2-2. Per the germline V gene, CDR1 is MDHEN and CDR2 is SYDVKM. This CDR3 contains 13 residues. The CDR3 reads CASSPTGTGELFF.

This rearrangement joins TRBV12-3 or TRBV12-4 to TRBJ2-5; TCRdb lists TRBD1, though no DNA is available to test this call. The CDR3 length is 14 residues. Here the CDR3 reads CASSARDNQETQYF.

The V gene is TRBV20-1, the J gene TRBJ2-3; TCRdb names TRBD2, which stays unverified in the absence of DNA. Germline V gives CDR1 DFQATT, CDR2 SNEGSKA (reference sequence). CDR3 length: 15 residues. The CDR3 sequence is CSASTSGGGTDTQYF.

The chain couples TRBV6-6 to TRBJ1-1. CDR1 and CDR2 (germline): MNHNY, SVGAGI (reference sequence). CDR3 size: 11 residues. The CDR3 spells CASSYDIEAFF.

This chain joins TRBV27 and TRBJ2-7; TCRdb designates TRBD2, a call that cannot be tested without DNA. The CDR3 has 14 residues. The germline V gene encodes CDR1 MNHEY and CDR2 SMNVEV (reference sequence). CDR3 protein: CASSLYAGGSEQYF.

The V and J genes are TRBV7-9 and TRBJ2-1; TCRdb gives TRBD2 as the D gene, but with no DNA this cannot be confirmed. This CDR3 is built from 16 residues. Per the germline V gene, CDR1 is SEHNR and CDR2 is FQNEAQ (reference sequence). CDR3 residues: CASSLDDGEGHNEQFF.

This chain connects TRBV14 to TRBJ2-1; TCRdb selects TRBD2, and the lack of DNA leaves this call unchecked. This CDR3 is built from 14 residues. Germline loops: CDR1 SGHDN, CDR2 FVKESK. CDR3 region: CASRPGLQSFEQFF.

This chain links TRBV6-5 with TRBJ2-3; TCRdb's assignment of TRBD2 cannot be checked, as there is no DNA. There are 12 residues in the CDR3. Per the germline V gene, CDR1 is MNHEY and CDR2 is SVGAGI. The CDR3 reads CASSEDSHTQYF.

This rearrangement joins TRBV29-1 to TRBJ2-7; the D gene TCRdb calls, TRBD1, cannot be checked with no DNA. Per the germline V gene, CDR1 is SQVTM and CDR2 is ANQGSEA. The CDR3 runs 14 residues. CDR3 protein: CSVGTGTGTHEQYF.

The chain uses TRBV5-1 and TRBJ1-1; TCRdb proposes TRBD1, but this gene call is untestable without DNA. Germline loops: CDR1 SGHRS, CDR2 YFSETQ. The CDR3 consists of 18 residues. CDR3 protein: CASSLRRQGLIGSTEAFF. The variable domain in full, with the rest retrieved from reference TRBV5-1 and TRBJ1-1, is KAGVTQTPRYLIKTRGQQVTLSCSPISGHRSVSWYQQTPGQGLQFLFEYFSETQRNKGNFPGRFSGRQFSNSRSEMNVSTLELGDSALYLCASSLRRQGLIGSTEAFFGQGTRLTVV.

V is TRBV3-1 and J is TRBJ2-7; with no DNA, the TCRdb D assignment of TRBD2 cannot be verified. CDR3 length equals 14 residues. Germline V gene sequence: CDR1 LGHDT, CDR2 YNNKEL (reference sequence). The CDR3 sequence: CASSLGWGAYEQYF.

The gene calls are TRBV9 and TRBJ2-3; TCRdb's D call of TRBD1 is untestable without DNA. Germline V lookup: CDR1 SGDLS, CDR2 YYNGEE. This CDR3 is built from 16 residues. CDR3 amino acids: CASSPLGGQVTDTQYF.

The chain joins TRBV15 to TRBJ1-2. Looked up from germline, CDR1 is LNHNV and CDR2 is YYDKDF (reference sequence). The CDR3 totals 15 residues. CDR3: CATSSERLGIYGYTF. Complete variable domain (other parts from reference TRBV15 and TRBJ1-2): DAMVIQNPRYQVTQFGKPVTLSCSQTLNHNVMYWYQQKSSQAPKLLFHYYDKDFNNEADTPDNFQSRRPNTSFCFLDIRSPGLGDTAMYLCATSSERLGIYGYTFGSGTRLTVV.

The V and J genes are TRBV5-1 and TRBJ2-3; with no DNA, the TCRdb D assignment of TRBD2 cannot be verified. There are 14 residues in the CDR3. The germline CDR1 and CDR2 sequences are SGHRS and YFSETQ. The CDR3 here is CATGDGSGADTQYF.

The CDR3 here is CASSPKEQAANTGELFF. This chain joins TRBV7-8 and TRBJ2-2; TCRdb indicates TRBD1, and absent DNA this call remains unverified. The CDR3 runs to 17 residues. CDR1 SGHVS and CDR2 FQNEAQ come from the germline V gene. Together with reference TRBV7-8 and TRBJ2-2, the CDR3 gives the full variable domain: GAGVSQSPRYKVAKRGQDVALRCDPISGHVSLFWYQQALGQGPEFLTYFQNEAQLDKSGLPSDRFFAERPEGSVSTLKIQRTQQEDSAVYLCASSPKEQAANTGELFFGEGSRLTVL.

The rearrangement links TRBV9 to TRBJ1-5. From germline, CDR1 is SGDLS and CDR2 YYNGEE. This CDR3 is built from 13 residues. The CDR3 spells CASSVGANQPQHF.

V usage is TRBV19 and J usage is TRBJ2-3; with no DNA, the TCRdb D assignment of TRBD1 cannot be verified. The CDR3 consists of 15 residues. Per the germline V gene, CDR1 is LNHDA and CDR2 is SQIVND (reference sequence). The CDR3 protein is CASSTNRAGEDTQYF.

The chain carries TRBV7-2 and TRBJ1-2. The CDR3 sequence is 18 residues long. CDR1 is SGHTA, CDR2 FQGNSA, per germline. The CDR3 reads CASSLLSFGQGLVYGYTF.

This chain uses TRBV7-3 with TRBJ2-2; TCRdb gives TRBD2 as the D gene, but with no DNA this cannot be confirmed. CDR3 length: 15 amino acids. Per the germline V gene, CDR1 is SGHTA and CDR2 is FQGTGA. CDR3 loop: CASSPGTSDTGELFF. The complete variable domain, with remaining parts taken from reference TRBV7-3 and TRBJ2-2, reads GAGVSQTPSNKVTEKGKYVELRCDPISGHTALYWYRQSLGQGPEFLIYFQGTGAADDSGLPNDRFFAVRPEGSVSTLKIQRTERGDSAVYLCASSPGTSDTGELFFGEGSRLTVL.

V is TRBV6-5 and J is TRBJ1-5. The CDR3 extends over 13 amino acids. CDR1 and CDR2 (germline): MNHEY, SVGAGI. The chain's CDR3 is CASAEMGNQPQHF.

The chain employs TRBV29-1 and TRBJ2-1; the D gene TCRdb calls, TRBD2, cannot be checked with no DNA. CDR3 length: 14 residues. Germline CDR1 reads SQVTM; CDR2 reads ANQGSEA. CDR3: CSSQGGLSYNEQFF.

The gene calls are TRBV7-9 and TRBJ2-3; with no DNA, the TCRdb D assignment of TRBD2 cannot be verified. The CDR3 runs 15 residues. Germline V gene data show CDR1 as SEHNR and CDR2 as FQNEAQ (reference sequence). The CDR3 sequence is CASSTRGVGSDTQYF.